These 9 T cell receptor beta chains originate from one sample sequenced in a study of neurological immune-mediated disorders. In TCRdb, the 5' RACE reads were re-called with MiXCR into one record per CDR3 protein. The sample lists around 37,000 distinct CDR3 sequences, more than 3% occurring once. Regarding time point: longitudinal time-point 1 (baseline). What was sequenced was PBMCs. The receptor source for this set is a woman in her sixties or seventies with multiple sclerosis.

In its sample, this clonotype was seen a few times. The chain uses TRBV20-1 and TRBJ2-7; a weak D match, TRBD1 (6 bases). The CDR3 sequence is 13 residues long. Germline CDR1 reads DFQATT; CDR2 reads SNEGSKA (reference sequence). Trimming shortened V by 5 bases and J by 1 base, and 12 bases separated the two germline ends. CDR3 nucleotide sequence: TGCAGTGCTCCGGGACATGGGTCCTACGAGCAGTACTTC. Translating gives CSAPGHGSYEQYF.

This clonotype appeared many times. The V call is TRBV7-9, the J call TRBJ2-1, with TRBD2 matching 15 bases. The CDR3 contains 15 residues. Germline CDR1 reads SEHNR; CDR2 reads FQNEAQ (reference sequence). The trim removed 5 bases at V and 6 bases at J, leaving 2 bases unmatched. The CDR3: CASSGLAGGSNEQFF. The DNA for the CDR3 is TGTGCCAGCAGCGGACTAGCGGGGGGGAGCAATGAGCAGTTCTTC.

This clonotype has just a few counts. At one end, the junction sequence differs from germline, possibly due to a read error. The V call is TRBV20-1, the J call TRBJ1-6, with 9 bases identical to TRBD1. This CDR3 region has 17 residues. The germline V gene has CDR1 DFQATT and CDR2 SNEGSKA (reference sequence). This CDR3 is CSARAPPGQGFNSTLNF. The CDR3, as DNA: TGCAGTGCTAGAGCTCCGCCGGGACAGGGTTTCAATTCAACCCTCAACTTT.

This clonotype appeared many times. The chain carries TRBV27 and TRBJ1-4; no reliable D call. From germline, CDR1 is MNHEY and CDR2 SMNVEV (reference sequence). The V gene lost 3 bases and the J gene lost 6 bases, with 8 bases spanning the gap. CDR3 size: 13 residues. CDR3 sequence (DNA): TGTGCCAGCAGTTTCAGCCCCGATGAAAAACTGTTTTTT. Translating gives CASSFSPDEKLFF.

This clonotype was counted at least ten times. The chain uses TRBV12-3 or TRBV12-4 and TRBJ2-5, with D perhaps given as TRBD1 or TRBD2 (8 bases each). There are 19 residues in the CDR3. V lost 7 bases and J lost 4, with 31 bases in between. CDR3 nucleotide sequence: TGTGCCAGCAACGACAGGGGAGGCGTCAGCGGGGGCCCCCCAGAGACCCAGTACTTC. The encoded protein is CASNDRGGVSGGPPETQYF.

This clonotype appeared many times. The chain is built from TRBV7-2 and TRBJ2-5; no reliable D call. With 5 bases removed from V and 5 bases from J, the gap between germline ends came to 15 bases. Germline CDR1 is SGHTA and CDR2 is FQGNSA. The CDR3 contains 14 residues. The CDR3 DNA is TGTGCCAGCAGCGCAATCATGGTCGGGGAGACCCAGTACTTC. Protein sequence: CASSAIMVGETQYF. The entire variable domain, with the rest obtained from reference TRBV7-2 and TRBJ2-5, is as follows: GAGVSQSPSNKVTEKGKDVELRCDPISGHTALYWYRQSLGQGLEFLIYFQGNSAPDKSGLPSDRFSAERTGGSVSTLTIQRTQQEDSAVYLCASSAIMVGETQYFGPGTRLLVL.

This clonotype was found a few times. CDR3 in amino acids: CSAPRGQGVTEAFF. CDR3 nucleotides: TGCAGTGCTCCGCGGGGTCAGGGTGTAACTGAAGCTTTCTTT. The chain joins TRBV20-1 to TRBJ1-1; D perhaps matches TRBD1 (5 bases). From germline, CDR1 is DFQATT and CDR2 SNEGSKA (reference sequence). The V end lost 5 bases, the J end lost 5 bases, and 18 bases lay between the germline ends. The CDR3 contains 14 residues.

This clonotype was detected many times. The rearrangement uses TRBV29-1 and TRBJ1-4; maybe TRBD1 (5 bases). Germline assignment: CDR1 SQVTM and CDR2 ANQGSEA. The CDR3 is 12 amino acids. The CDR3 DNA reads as TGCAGTGGGGGAAGAACTAATGAAAAACTGTTTTTT. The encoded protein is CSGGRTNEKLFF.

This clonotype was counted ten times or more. In DNA, the CDR3 is TGCGCCAGCAGCTTGGAACTAGCCAAAAACATTCAGTACTTC. Protein: CASSLELAKNIQYF. This chain connects TRBV5-1 to TRBJ2-4; D call uncertain. The V gene's germline CDR1 is SGHRS and CDR2 YFSETQ. Trimming removed 0 bases at V and 0 bases at J, with 4 bases between. The CDR3 totals 14 residues. Variable domain in full (rest from reference TRBV5-1 and TRBJ2-4): KAGVTQTPRYLIKTRGQQVTLSCSPISGHRSVSWYQQTPGQGLQFLFEYFSETQRNKGNFPGRFSGRQFSNSRSEMNVSTLELGDSALYLCASSLELAKNIQYFGAGTRLSVL.